The source of this TCR beta chain is a study of T-cell reconstitution after alpha-beta-depleted transplantation in children (dated by TCRdb to the mid-2010s). Background on the whole study: The study quantitatively tracked T-cell immune reconstitution after TCRalphabeta/CD19-depleted allogeneic hematopoietic cell transplantation in children using TCR repertoire profiling. Summary of the overall study and its limitations: Hyperexpanded clone frequencies declined over subsequent months; after one year, T-cell counts and TCRbeta diversity were mostly attributed to newly produced T cells. The apparently early recovery of alphabetaT-cell counts about two months after transplant reportedly depended on only several hundred rapidly expanded clones that came from non-depleted graft cells. In some patients, the high TCRbeta diversity seen at day 60 was put down to recipient T cells and intrathymic progenitors that had survived conditioning.

A distance of 15 bases separates the germline ends of V and J, which lose 4 bases and 4 bases respectively. The germline V gene gives CDR1 as SGHRS and CDR2 as YFSETQ. The CDR3 spans 15 residues, from the cysteine through the phenylalanine. Left in the record is the CDR3 DNA by itself, 45 bases read in frame from the first base. The treatment or condition label here, explained by the study, means: allogeneic hematopoietic cell transplantation with graft depleted of TCRalphabeta T cells and CD19 B cells. The children who served as transplant recipients had been given grafts of TCRalphabeta/CD19-depleted allogeneic hematopoietic cells. In regard to this clonotype: The specificity of this receptor is unknown. Per-base quality was not reported, and no clone a single base away is much larger than it.

Library preparation was by PCR. Sequencing relied on an Illumina HiSeq 2500. TCR libraries were prepared with molecular barcoding, using unique molecular identifiers to normalize TCRbeta repertoire quantification. TCRdb ran its own pipeline on the public reads, namely fastp trimming at Q25 and MiXCR clone calling, and kept in-frame beta chains. Rows matching on CDR3 protein sequence are summarized as one entry with the most common DNA and genes. This sample gives about 78,000 distinct CDR3 sequences in total; 13% to 15% of them show up just once. Less than 35% of the sample comes from the top ten. The source material was PBMCs, mostly from graft donor cells, sampled 180 days after TCRalphabeta/CD19-depleted stem cell transplant. This sequence originates from a male patient between 2 and 10 years old who had a stem cell transplant for acute lymphoblastic leukemia, so the T cells may come from the graft donor. The sequence links TRBV5-1 to TRBJ1-5; the D gene cannot be named for sure. The bases are TGCGCCAGCAGCCTCGGAGTCCCCCAAAATCAGCCCCAGCATTTT. It is translated as CASSLGVPQNQPQHF.